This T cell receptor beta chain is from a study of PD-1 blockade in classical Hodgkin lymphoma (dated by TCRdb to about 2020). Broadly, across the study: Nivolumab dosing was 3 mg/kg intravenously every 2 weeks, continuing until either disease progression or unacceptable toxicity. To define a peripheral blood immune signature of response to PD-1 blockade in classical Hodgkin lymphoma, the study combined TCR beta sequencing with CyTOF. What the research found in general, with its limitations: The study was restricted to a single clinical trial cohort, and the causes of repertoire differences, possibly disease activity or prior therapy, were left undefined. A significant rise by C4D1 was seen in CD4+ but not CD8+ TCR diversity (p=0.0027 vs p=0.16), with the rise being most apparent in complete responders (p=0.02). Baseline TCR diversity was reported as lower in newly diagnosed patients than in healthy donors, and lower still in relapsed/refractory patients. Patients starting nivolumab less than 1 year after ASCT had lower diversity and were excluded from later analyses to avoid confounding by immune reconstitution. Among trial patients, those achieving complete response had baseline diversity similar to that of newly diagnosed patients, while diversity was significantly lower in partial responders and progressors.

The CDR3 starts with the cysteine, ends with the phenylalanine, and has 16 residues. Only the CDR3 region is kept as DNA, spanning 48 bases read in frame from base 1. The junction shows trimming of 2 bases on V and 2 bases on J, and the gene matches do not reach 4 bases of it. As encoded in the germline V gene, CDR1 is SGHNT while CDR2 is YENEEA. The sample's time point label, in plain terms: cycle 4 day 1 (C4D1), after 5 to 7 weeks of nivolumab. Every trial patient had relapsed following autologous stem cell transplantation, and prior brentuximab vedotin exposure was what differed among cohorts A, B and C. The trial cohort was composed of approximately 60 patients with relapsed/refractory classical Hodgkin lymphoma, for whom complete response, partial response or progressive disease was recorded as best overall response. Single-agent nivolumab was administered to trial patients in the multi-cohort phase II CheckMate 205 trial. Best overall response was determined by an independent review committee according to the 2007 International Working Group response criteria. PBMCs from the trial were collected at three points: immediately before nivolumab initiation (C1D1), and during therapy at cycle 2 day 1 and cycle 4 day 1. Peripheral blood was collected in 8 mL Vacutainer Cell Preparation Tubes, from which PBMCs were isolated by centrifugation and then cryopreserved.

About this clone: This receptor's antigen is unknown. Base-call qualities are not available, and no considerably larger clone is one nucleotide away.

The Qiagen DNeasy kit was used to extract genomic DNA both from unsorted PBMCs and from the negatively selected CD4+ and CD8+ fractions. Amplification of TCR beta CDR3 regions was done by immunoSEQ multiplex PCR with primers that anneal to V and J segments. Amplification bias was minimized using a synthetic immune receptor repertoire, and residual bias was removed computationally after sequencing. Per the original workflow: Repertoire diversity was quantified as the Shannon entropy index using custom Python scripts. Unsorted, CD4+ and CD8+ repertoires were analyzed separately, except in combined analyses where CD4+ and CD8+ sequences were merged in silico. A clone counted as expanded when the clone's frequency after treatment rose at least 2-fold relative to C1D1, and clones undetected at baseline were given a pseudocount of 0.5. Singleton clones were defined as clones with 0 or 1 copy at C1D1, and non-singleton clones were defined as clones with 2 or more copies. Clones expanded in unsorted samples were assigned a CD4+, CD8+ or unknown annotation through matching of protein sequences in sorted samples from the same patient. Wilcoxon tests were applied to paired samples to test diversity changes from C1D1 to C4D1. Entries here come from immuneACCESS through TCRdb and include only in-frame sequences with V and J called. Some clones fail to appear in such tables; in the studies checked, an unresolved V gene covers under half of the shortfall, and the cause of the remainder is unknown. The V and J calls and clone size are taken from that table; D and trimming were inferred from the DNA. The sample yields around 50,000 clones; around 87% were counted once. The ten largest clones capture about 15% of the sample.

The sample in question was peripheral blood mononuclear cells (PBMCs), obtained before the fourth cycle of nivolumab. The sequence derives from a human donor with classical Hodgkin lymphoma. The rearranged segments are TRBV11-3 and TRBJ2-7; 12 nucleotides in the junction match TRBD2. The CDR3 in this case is CASSLHTSGRTYEQYF. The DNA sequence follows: TGTGCCAGCAGCTTACATACTAGCGGGAGGACCTACGAGCAGTACTTC. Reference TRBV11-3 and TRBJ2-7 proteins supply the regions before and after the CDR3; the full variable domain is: EAGVVQSPRYKIIEKKQPVAFWCNPISGHNTLYWYLQNLGQGPELLIRYENEEAVDDSQLPKDRFSAERLKGVDSTLKIQPAELGDSAVYLCASSLHTSGRTYEQYFGPGTRLTVT.